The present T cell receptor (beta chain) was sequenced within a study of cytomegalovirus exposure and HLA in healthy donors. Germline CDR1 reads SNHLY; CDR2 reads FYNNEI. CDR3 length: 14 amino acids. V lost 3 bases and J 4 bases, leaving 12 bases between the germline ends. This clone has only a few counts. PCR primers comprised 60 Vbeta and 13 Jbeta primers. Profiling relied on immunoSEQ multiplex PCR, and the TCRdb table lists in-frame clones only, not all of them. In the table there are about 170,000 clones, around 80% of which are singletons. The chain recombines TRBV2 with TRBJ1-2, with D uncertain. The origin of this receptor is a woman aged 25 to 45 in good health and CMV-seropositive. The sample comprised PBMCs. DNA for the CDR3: TGTGCCAGCAGTGATGAGCGCACGGTCTATGGCTACACCTTC. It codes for CASSDERTVYGYTF.